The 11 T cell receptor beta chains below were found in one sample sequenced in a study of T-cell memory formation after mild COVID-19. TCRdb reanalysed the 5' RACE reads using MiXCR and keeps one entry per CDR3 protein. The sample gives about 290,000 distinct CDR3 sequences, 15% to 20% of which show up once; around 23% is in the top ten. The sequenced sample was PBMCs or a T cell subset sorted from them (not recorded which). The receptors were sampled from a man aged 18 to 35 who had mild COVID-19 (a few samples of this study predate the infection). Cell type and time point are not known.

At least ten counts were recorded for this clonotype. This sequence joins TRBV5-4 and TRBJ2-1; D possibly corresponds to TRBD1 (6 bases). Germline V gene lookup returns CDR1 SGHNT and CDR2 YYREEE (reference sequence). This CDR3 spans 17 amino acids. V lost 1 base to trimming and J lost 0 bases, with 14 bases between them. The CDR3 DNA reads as TGTGCCAGCAGCTTGTATGCAGGGGCAAGCTCCTACAATGAGCAGTTCTTC. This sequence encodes CASSLYAGASSYNEQFF.

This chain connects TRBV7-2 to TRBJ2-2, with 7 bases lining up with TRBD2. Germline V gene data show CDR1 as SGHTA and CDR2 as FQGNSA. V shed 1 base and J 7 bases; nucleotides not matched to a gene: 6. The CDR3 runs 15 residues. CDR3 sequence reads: CASSLGRLAGGELFF. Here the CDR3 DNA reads TGTGCCAGCAGCTTAGGCAGACTAGCCGGCGGGGAGCTGTTTTTT.

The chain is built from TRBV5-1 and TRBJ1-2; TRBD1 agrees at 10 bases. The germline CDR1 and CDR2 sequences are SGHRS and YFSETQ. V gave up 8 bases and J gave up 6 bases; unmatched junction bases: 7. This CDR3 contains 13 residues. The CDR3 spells CASRQGATDGYTF. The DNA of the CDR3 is TGCGCCAGTCGACAGGGGGCTACGGATGGCTACACCTTC.

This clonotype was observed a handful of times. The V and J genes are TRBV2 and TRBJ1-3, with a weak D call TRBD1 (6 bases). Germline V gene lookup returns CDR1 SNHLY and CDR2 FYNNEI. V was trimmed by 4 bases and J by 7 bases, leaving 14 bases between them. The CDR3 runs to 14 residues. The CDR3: CASSVTGRENTIYF. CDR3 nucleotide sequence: TGTGCCAGCAGTGTAACAGGGCGGGAGAACACCATATATTTT.

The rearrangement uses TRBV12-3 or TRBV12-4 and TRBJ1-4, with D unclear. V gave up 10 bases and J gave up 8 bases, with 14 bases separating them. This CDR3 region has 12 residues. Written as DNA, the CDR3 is TGTGCCACTAACCGAGGGTCAGAAAAACTGTTTTTT. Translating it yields CATNRGSEKLFF.

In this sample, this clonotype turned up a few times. The chain's CDR3 is CASTRGAADTQYF. In DNA, the CDR3 is TGTGCCAGCACGAGGGGGGCCGCAGATACGCAGTATTTT. The gene calls are TRBV7-9 and TRBJ2-3; the D call may be TRBD1 or TRBD2 (6 bases each). The ends were cut back, 7 bases at V and 4 bases at J, with 12 bases in the middle. In germline, CDR1 is SEHNR, CDR2 FQNEAQ (reference sequence). CDR3 length equals 13 residues.

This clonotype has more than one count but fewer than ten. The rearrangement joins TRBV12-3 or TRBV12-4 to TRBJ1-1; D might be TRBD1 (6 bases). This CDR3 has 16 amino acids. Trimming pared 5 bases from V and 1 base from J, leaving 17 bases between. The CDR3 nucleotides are TGTGCCAGCAGTGCTACGACAGGCGCGGGGAACACTGAAGCTTTCTTT. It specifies CASSATTGAGNTEAFF.

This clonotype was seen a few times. CDR3 loop: CASSSRAGDGYTF. In nucleotides, the CDR3 is TGTGCCAGCAGCTCCCGGGCTGGTGATGGCTACACCTTC. The J gene is TRBJ1-2, the V gene TRBV7-2; D is unresolved. The V end lost 4 bases, the J end lost 6 bases, and 12 bases lay between the germline ends. Looked up from germline, CDR1 is SGHTA and CDR2 is FQGNSA. This CDR3 is 13 amino acids long.

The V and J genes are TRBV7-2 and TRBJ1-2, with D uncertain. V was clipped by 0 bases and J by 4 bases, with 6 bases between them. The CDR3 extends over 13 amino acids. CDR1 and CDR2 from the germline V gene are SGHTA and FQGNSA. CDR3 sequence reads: CASSLALLYGYTF. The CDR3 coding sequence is TGTGCCAGCAGCTTAGCTCTCCTCTATGGCTACACCTTC.

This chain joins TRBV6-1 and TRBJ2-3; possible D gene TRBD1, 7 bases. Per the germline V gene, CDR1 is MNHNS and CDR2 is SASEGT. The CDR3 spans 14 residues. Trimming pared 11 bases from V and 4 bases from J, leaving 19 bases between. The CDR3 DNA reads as TGTGCCGGGGGTCAGGGGGGCATCGCAGATACGCAGTATTTT. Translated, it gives CAGGQGGIADTQYF.

The CDR3 DNA reads as TGTGCCAGCAGTCGACAGGGGGGATACAATGAGCAGTTCTTC. Amino acid sequence: CASSRQGGYNEQFF. The rearrangement uses TRBV2 and TRBJ2-1, with TRBD1 matching 9 bases. V shed 5 bases and J 4 bases; nucleotides not matched to a gene: 3. Per the germline V gene, CDR1 is SNHLY and CDR2 is FYNNEI. This CDR3 contains 14 residues.